This T cell receptor (beta chain) is from a study of blood T cell repertoires in COVID-19. The wider study: PBMCs, B-cell-depleted T cells, or T cells provided the cDNA or gDNA that made up the material.

This table comes from immunoSEQ multiplex PCR, and its TCRdb copy is limited to in-frame clones, with some not included. Of some 55,000 clones listed, about 87% were seen once; the top ten hold around 6.3%. V lost 4 bases and J lost 3; bases outside the gene matches: 4. CDR1 and CDR2 (germline): LGHNA, YNFKEQ. The CDR3 is 15 amino acids. Sequenced material: peripheral blood. The chain uses TRBV4-2 and TRBJ2-7; TRBD2 agrees at 12 bases. The sequence derives from a man between 60 and 75 years old with acute or convalescent COVID-19. CDR3 DNA: TGTGCCAGCAGCCCAGGACTAGCGGGGAACTACGAGCAGTACTTC. Its protein product is CASSPGLAGNYEQYF.